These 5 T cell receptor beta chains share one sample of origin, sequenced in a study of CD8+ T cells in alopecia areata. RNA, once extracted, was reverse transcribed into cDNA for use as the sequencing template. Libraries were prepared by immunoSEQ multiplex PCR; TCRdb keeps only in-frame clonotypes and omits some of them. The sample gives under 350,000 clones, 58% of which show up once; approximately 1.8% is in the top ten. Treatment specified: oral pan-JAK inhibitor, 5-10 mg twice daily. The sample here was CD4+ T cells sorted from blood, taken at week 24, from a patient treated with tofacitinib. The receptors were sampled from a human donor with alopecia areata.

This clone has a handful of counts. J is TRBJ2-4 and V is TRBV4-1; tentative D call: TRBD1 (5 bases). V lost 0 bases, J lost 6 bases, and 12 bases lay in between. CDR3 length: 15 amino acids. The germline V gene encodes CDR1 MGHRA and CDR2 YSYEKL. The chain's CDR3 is CASSQDFPGINIQYF. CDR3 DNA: TGCGCCAGCAGCCAAGACTTCCCAGGGATAAACATTCAGTACTTC.

In DNA form, the CDR3 reads TGTGCCAGCAGCTCGTCTGGTCCTAGCCGGGAGACCCAGTACTTC. It specifies CASSSSGPSRETQYF. V and J are TRBV7-2 and TRBJ2-5; D perhaps matches TRBD2 (5 bases). Looked up from germline, CDR1 is SGHTA and CDR2 is FQGNSA. The CDR3 length is 15 residues. V was shortened by 4 bases and J by 5 bases, with 17 bases between the two germline ends.

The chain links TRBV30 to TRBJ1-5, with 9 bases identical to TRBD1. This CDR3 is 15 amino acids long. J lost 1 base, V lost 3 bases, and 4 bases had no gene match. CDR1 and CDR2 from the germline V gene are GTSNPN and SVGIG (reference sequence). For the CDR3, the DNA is TGTGCCTGGAGGGGACAGGGAAGAAGCAATCAGCCCCAGCATTTT. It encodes CAWRGQGRSNQPQHF.

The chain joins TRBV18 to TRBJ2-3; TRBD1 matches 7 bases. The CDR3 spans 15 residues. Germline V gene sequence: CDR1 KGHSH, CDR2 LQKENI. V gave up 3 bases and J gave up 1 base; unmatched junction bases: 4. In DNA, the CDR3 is TGTGCCAGCTCACCGTATGGACAGGGCACAGATACGCAGTATTTT. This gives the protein CASSPYGQGTDTQYF.

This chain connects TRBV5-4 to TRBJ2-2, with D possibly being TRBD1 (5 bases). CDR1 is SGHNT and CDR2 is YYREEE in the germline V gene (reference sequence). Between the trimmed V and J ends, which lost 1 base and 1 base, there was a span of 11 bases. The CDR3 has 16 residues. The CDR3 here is CASSLPRQGNTGELFF. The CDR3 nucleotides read TGTGCCAGCAGCTTGCCCCGTCAGGGGAACACCGGGGAGCTGTTTTTT.